Many counts were recorded for the clone carrying this T cell receptor (beta chain). The target antigen is unknown. These data are taken from a study of T cell repertoires in cytomegalovirus infection. Study-level background: Through public TCR beta signatures, both CMV infection and matching HLA type were indicated. The study's findings and limits: Carriers of CMV plus the relevant HLA were identified by cumulative public TCR beta family frequency.

MiXCR, applied by TCRdb to the reads, yields one record per CDR3 protein. The sample holds 100,000 to 150,000 distinct CDR3 sequences, approximately 9.2% seen once. Germline trimming cut 7 bases from V and 0 bases from J; bases unmatched to any gene: 6. Germline values: CDR1 MNHNS, CDR2 SASEGT. CDR3 length: 15 residues. This rearrangement joins TRBV6-1 to TRBJ2-1; 7 nucleotides agree with TRBD1. Material for sequencing was PBMCs. The sequence was obtained from a human donor in good health (CMV status not recorded). Some clones in this sample may be carry-over from other donors' samples. The CDR3 is CASTQQGSSYNEQFF. In DNA form, the CDR3 reads TGTGCCAGCACTCAACAGGGGAGCTCCTACAATGAGCAGTTCTTC.